This TCR beta chain is drawn from a study of blood T cell repertoires in COVID-19. The authors' processing: Amplification with reference gene primers provided the estimates of nucleated cell counts. The protocol was immunoSEQ multiplex PCR, while the TCRdb copy is restricted to in-frame clones and leaves out a portion. The DNA was the basis for D and trimming; V, J and clone size are from that table. This repertoire shows around 56,000 clones, 75% to 95% found once; its top ten account for approximately 15%. The V gene's germline CDR1 is SGHNT and CDR2 YYREEE (reference sequence). The trim removed 4 bases at V and 6 bases at J, leaving 6 bases unmatched. The CDR3 runs 14 residues.

The source of this sequence is a man aged 80 or over with acute or convalescent COVID-19. V and J are TRBV5-4 and TRBJ2-2; the match to TRBD2 covers 7 bases. Sequencing was done on a sample of peripheral blood. The CDR3: CASSGRGVSGELFF. DNA for the CDR3: TGTGCCAGCAGCGGCCGGGGGGTTTCCGGGGAGCTGTTTTTT.